The next 14 T cell receptor beta chains were all read from a single sample in a study of cytomegalovirus exposure and HLA in healthy donors. Here immunoSEQ multiplex PCR was the method, and the copy in TCRdb shows in-frame clones only, minus some. Of 250,000 to 350,000 clones listed, about 85% are singletons. Material for sequencing was PBMCs. These receptors all stem from a woman aged 25 to 39 in good health and CMV-seropositive.

V gene TRBV15 combines with J gene TRBJ1-2; D unresolved. CDR1 and CDR2 (germline): LNHNV, YYDKDF (reference sequence). Trimming pared 7 bases from V and 4 bases from J, leaving 28 bases between. CDR3 length equals 18 residues. The CDR3 DNA reads as TGTGCCACCACCTATTCTCTGGACCCAGTTCAAATCGCCTATGGCTACACCTTC. Translation: CATTYSLDPVQIAYGYTF.

This clone has only a few counts. The chain recombines TRBV27 with TRBJ2-7; 7 nucleotides align to TRBD2. V dropped 3 bases and J dropped 5; count of bases not matched to a gene: 7. From germline, CDR1 is MNHEY and CDR2 SMNVEV (reference sequence). CDR3 length equals 14 residues. The CDR3 spells CASSFAGRGNEQYF. The CDR3 region has the DNA TGTGCCAGCAGTTTCGCGGGGCGGGGGAACGAGCAGTACTTC.

V is TRBV20-1 and J is TRBJ2-7; D might be TRBD1 (6 bases). The germline V gene encodes CDR1 DFQATT and CDR2 SNEGSKA (reference sequence). Trimming removed 6 bases from V and 3 bases from J, with 9 bases in between. The CDR3 covers 11 residues. CDR3 protein: CSAGRGYEQYF. The CDR3 DNA sequence: TGCAGTGCCGGCAGGGGCTACGAGCAGTACTTC.

The gene calls are TRBV5-6 and TRBJ1-3, with a weak D call TRBD1 (5 bases). V shed 4 bases and J shed 4 bases, with 15 bases lying between them. Germline CDR1 reads SGHDT; CDR2 reads YYEEEE. The CDR3 covers 15 residues. The CDR3 DNA is TGTGCCAGCAGCCTGCAGGGCTTTAAAGGAAACACCATATATTTT. It translates to CASSLQGFKGNTIYF.

The chain recombines TRBV6-4 with TRBJ2-3, with 14 bases aligning to TRBD2. Per germline, CDR1 MRHNA and CDR2 SNTAGT. The CDR3 runs 15 residues. Trimming took 6 bases from V and 6 from J; bases not matched to a gene: 5. The CDR3 sequence: CASSQGTSGSDTQYF. CDR3 in DNA: TGTGCCAGCAGCCAAGGGACTAGCGGGAGTGATACGCAGTATTTT.

The chain uses TRBV23-1 and TRBJ1-5, with 12 bases that match TRBD1. TRBV23-1 is filed as an ORF, its function uncertain. The CDR3 has 14 amino acids. J gave up 6 bases and V 4 bases, and 1 base lay outside the gene matches. The CDR3 DNA follows: TGCGCCAGCAGTCGGGACAGGGGGCTTCAGCCCCAGCATTTT. Its protein is CASSRDRGLQPQHF.

The chain joins TRBV7-9 to TRBJ1-1; 10 bases are shared with TRBD1. The V and J ends lost 0 bases and 2 bases, in that order; junction bases with no gene match: 6. The V gene's germline CDR1 is SEHNR and CDR2 FQNEAQ (reference sequence). The CDR3 loop spans 17 amino acids. CDR3 sequence (DNA): TGTGCCAGCAGCTTAGCTCCGGGACAGGGGATCAACACTGAAGCTTTCTTT. Protein product: CASSLAPGQGINTEAFF.

This clone was detected only a few times. V gene TRBV6-5 combines with J gene TRBJ1-1; the D is unclear. V lost 0 bases, J lost 6 bases, and 8 bases lay in between. The CDR3 is 13 residues long. CDR1 and CDR2 (germline): MNHEY, SVGAGI. CDR3 sequence: CASSYSFVSEAFF. The CDR3 DNA is TGTGCCAGCAGTTACTCTTTTGTATCTGAAGCTTTCTTT.

V usage is TRBV27 and J usage is TRBJ2-7; TRBD2 aligns across 7 bases. From germline, CDR1 is MNHEY and CDR2 SMNVEV (reference sequence). V shed 9 bases, J shed 4 bases, and the junction held 3 bases outside the gene matches. The CDR3 loop spans 11 amino acids. CDR3 protein: CASGEGYEQYF. The CDR3 coding sequence is TGTGCCAGTGGGGAGGGTTACGAGCAGTACTTC.

The chain carries TRBV6-5 and TRBJ1-2; tentative D call: TRBD1 (5 bases). Trimming removed 2 bases at V and 4 bases at J, with 14 bases between. Germline V gene data show CDR1 as MNHEY and CDR2 as SVGAGI. The CDR3 length is 15 residues. The CDR3: CASSYGRATGYGYTF. CDR3 sequence (DNA): TGTGCCAGCAGTTACGGCAGGGCCACAGGCTATGGCTACACCTTC.

This chain links TRBV12-5 with TRBJ2-3, with TRBD2 matching over 7 bases. The CDR3 covers 15 residues. The germline V gene encodes CDR1 LGHNT and CDR2 FRNRAP. The V segment lost 4 bases and the J segment 2 bases; nucleotides outside the gene matches: 6. DNA of the CDR3: TGTGCTAGTGGTTCTGGGGACTACCACACAGATACGCAGTATTTT. Translated: CASGSGDYHTDTQYF.

V usage is TRBV15 and J usage is TRBJ2-1; 7 bases align to TRBD2. The V gene end was trimmed by 3 bases and the J gene end by 7 bases; junction bases not matched to a gene: 3. The CDR3 is 13 residues long. The germline V gene has CDR1 LNHNV and CDR2 YYDKDF (reference sequence). The CDR3 region has the DNA TGTGCCACCAGCAGGGATAGCGGGAATGAGCAGTTCTTC. Its protein is CATSRDSGNEQFF.

V and J are TRBV7-2 and TRBJ2-7; D not certain. CDR1 SGHTA and CDR2 FQGNSA come from the germline V gene. The length of the CDR3 is 14 residues. The V and J ends lost 4 bases and 4 bases respectively, with 14 bases between them. The CDR3 reads CASSSYRESYEQYF. CDR3 DNA: TGTGCCAGCAGCTCGTATCGAGAGTCTTACGAGCAGTACTTC.

The chain recombines TRBV28 with TRBJ1-2; 9 bases are a match to TRBD1. J gave up 2 bases and V 7 bases, and 11 bases lay outside the gene matches. CDR1 and CDR2 from the germline V gene are MDHEN and SYDVKM. This CDR3 has 16 amino acids. In DNA, the CDR3 is TGTGCCAGCAAAGAGACAGGGGGAATTCCGAACTATGGCTACACCTTC. Translated, it gives CASKETGGIPNYGYTF.